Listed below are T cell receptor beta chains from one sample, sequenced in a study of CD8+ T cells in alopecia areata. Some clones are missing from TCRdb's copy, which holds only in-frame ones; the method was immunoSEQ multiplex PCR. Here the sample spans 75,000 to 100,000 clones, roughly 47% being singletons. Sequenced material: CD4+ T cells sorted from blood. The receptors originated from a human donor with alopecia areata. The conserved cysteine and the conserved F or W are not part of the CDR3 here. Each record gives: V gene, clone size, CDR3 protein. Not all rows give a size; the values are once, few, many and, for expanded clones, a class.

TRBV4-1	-	ASSPRLDSQETQY
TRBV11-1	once	ASSRADYAEAF
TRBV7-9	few	ASRLKGPSGGVSDTQY
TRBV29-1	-	SVDQAGGYNEQF
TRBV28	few	ASSSLTGAQY
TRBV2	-	ASSSDGAEQY
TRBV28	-	ASSRGGAGANVLT
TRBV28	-	ASSAVFPTETY
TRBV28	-	ASSASWRGNTEAF
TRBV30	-	AWEGGLNTEAF
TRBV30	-	AWRKRTNTGELF
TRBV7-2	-	ASSFSTGGEETQY